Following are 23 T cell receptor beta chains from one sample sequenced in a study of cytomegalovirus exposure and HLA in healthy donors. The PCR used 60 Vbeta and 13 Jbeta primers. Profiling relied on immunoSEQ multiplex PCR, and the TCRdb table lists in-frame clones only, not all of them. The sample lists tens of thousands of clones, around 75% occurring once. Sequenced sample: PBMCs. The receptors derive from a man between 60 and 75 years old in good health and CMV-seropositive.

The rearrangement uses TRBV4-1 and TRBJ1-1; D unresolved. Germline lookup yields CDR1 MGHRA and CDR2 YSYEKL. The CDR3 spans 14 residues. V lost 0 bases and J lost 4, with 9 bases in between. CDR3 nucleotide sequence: TGCGCCAGCAGCCAAGACGGGCGGGCCACTGAAGCTTTCTTT. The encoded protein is CASSQDGRATEAFF.

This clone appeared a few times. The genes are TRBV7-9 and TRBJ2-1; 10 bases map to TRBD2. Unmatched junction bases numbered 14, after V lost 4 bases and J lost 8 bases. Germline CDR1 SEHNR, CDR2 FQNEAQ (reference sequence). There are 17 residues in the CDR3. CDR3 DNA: TGTGCCAGCAGCTGGGGACTAGCGACCCTGGGGTACGATGAGCAGTTCTTC. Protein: CASSWGLATLGYDEQFF.

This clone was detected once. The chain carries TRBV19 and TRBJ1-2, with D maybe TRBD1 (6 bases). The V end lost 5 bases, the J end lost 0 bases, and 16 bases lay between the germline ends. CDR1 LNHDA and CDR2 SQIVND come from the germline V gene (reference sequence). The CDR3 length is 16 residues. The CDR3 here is CASSLITQGANYGYTF. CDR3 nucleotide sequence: TGTGCCAGTAGTCTTATCACACAGGGAGCTAACTATGGCTACACCTTC.

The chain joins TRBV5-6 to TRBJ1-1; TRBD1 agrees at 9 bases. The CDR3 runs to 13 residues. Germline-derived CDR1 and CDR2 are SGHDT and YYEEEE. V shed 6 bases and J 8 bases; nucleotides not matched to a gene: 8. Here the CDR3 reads CASKTGGSGEAFF. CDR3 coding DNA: TGTGCCAGCAAAACAGGGGGCTCCGGGGAAGCTTTCTTT.

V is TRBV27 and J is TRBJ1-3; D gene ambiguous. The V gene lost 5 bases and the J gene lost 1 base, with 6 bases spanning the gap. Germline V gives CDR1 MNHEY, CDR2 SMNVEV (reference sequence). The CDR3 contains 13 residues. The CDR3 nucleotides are TGTGCCAGCAGTAAACAATCTGGAAACACCATATATTTT. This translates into CASSKQSGNTIYF.

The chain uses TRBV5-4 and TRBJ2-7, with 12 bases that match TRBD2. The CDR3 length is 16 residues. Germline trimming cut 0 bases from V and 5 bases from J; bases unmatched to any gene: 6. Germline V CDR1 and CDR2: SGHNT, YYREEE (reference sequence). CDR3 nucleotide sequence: TGTGCCAGCAGCTTGGGCCCATCTAGCGGGAGGGACGAGCAGTACTTC. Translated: CASSLGPSSGRDEQYF.

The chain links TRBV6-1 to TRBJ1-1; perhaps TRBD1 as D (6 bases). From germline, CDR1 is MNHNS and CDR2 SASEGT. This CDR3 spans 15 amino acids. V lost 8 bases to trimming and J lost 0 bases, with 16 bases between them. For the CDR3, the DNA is TGTGCCAGCGGGTCGAGGGGGTCAATGAACACTGAAGCTTTCTTT. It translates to CASGSRGSMNTEAFF.

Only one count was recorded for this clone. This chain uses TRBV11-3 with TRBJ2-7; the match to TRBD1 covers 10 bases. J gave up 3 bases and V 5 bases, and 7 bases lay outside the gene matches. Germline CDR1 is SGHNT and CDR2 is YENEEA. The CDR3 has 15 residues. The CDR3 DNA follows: TGTGCCAGCAGCGCTCCGGGACAGGGGATCTACGAGCAGTACTTC. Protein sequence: CASSAPGQGIYEQYF. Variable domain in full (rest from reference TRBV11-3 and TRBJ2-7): EAGVVQSPRYKIIEKKQPVAFWCNPISGHNTLYWYLQNLGQGPELLIRYENEEAVDDSQLPKDRFSAERLKGVDSTLKIQPAELGDSAVYLCASSAPGQGIYEQYFGPGTRLTVT.

The CDR3 region is CASSEQGGNQPQHF. For the CDR3, the DNA is TGTGCCAGCAGCGAGCAGGGTGGCAATCAGCCCCAGCATTTT. The chain couples TRBV2 to TRBJ1-5; a possible D gene is TRBD1 (5 bases). Germline values: CDR1 SNHLY, CDR2 FYNNEI. CDR3 length: 14 residues. V lost 6 bases to trimming and J lost 2 bases, with 11 bases between them.

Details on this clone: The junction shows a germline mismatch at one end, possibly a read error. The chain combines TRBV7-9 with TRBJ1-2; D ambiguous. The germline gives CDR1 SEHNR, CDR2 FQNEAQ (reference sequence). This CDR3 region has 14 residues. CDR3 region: CSSSWEGSSSGYTF. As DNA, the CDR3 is TGTTCCAGCAGCTGGGAGGGCAGTTCAAGTGGCTACACCTTC.

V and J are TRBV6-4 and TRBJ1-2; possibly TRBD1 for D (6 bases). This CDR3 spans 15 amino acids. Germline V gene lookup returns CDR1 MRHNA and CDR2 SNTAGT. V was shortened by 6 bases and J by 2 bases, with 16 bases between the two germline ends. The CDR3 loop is CASSVSGAGNYGYTF. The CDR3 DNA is TGTGCCAGCAGCGTTTCAGGGGCTGGAAACTATGGCTACACCTTC.

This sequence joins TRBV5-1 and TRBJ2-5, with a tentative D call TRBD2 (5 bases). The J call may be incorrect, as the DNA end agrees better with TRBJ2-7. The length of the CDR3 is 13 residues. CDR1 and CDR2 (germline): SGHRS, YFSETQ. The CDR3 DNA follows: TGCGCCAGCAGCTTGCTCGGGGTCCACGAGCAGTACTTC. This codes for CASSLLGVHEQYF.

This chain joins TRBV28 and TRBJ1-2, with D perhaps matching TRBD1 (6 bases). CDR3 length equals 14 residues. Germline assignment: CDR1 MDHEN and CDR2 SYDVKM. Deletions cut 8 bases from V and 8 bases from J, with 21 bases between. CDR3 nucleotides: TGTGCCAGCGTAAGGGGGAGTGAGCGTTCGGGCTACACCTTC. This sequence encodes CASVRGSERSGYTF.

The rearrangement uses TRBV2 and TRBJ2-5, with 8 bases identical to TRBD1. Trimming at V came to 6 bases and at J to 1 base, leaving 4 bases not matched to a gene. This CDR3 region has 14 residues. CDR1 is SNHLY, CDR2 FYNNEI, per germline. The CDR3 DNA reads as TGTGCCAGCAGGCCGGGACAGGTCCAAGAGACCCAGTACTTC. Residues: CASRPGQVQETQYF.

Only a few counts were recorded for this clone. This chain's CDR3 is CASSLKALDLIVYNEQFF. The CDR3 nucleotides read TGTGCCAGCAGCTTAAAGGCATTAGACTTGATTGTCTACAATGAGCAGTTCTTC. The chain recombines TRBV11-2 with TRBJ2-1; D is uncertain. Germline V gene data show CDR1 as SGHAT and CDR2 as FQNNGV. V shed 2 bases and J shed 3 bases, with 20 bases lying between them. This CDR3 is 18 amino acids long.

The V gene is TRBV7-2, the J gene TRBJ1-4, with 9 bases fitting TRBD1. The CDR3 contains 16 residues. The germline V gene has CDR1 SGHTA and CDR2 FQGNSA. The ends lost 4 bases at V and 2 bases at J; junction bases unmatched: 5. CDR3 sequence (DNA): TGTGCCAGCAGCTCACAGGGGGCTGTCACTAATGAAAAACTGTTTTTT. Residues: CASSSQGAVTNEKLFF. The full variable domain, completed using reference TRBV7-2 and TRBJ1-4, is GAGVSQSPSNKVTEKGKDVELRCDPISGHTALYWYRQSLGQGLEFLIYFQGNSAPDKSGLPSDRFSAERTGGSVSTLTIQRTQQEDSAVYLCASSSQGAVTNEKLFFGSGTQLSVL.

The CDR3 reads CASNFRGEQFF. The CDR3 DNA follows: TGTGCCAGCAACTTCCGGGGTGAGCAGTTCTTC. The chain combines TRBV6-6 with TRBJ2-1; possible D gene TRBD2, 5 bases. CDR3 length: 11 residues. Trimming took off 7 bases at V and 9 bases at J, with 10 bases between the two ends. In germline, CDR1 is MNHNY, CDR2 SVGAGI (reference sequence).

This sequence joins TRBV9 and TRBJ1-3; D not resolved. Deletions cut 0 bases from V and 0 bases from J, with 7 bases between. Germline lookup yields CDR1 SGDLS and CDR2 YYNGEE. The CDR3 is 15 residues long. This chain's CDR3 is CASSVDPSSGNTIYF. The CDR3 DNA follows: TGTGCCAGCAGCGTAGACCCGAGCTCTGGAAACACCATATATTTT.

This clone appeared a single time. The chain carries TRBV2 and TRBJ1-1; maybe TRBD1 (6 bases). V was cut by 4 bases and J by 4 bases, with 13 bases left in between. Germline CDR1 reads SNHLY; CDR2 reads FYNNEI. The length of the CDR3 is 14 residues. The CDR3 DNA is TGTGCCAGCAGTGGGGCAGGGGTGCGCACTGAAGCTTTCTTT. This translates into CASSGAGVRTEAFF.

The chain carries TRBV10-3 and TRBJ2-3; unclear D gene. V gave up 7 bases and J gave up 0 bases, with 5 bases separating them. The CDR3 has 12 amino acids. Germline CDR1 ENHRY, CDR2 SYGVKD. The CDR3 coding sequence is TGTGCCATCAATTCTAGCACAGATACGCAGTATTTT. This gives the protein CAINSSTDTQYF.

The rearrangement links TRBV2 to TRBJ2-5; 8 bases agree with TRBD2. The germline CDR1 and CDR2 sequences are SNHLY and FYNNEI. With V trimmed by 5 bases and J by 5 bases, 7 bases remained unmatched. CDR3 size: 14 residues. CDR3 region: CASSFRTSRETQYF. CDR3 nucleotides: TGTGCCAGCAGTTTTAGGACTAGCAGGGAGACCCAGTACTTC.

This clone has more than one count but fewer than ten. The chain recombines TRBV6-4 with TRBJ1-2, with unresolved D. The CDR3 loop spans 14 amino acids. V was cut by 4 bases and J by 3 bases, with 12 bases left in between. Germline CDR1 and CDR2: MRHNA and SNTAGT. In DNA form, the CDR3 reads TGTGCCAGCAGTGTCTTTGTCGGAGACTATGGCTACACCTTC. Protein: CASSVFVGDYGYTF.

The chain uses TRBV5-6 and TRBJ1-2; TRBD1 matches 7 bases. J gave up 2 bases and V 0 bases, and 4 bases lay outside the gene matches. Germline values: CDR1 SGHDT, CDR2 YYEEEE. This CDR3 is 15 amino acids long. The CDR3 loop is CASSLALTGNYGYTF. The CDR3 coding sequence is TGTGCCAGCAGCTTGGCCTTGACAGGGAACTATGGCTACACCTTC.